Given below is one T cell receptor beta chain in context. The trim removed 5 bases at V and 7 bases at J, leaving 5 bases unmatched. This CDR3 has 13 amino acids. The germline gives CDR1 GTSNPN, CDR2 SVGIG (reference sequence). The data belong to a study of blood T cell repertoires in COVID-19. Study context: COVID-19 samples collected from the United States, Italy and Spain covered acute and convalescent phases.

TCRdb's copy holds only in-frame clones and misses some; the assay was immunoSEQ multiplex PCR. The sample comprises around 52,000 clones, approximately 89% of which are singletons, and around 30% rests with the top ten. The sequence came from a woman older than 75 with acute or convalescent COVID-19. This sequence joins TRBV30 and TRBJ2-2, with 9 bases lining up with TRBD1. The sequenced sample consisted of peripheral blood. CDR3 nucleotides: TGTGCCTGGGACAGGGGGGGTGGCGGGGAGCTGTTTTTT. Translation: CAWDRGGGGELFF.